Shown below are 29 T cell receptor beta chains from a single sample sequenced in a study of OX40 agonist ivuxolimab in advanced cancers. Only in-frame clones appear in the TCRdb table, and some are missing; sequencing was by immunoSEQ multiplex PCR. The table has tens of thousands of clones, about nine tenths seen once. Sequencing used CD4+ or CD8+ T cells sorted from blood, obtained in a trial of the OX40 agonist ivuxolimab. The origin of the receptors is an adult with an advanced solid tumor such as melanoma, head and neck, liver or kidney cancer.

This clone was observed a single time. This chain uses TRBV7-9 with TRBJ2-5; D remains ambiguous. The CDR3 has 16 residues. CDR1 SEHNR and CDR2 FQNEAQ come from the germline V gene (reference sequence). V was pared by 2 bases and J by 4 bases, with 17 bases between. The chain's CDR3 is CASSLTQDLPGETQYF. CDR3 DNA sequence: TGTGCCAGCAGCTTAACCCAGGACCTCCCAGGAGAGACCCAGTACTTC.

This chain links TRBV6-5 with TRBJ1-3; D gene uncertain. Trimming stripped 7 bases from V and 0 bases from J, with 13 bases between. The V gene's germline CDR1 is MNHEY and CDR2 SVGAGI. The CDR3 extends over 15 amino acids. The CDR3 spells CASKKETNSGNTIYF. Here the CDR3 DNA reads TGTGCCAGCAAGAAAGAAACAAACTCTGGAAACACCATATATTTT.

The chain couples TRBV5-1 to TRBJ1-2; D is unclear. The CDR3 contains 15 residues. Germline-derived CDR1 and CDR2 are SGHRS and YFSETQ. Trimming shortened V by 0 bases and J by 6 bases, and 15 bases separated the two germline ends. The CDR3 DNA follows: TGCGCCAGCAGCTTGGGTTCTTTCCCCCGTAATGGCTACACCTTC. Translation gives CASSLGSFPRNGYTF.

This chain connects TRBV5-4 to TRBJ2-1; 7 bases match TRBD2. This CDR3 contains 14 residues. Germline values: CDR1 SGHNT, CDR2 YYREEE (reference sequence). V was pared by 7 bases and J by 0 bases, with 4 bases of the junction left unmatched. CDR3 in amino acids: CASGGGSSYNEQFF. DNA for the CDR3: TGTGCCAGCGGGGGGGGAAGCTCCTACAATGAGCAGTTCTTC.

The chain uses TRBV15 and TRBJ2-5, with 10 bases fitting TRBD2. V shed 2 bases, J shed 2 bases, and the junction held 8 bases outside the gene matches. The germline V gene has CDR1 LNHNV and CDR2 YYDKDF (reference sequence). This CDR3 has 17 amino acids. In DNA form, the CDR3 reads TGTGCCACCAGCAGATCTTTAGCGGGGGGCCTACAAGAGACCCAGTACTTC. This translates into CATSRSLAGGLQETQYF.

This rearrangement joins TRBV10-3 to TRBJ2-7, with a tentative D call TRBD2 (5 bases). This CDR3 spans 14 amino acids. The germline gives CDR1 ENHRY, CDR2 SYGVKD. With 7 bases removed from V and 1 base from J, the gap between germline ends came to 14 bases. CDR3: CAIIGGRPSYEQYV. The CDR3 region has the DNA TGTGCCATCATAGGCGGGCGACCATCCTACGAGCAGTACGTC.

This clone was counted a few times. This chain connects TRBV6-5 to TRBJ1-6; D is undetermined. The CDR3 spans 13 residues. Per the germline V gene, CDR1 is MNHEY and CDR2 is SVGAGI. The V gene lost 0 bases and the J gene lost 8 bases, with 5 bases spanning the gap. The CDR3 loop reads CASSYSKYSPLHF. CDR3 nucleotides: TGTGCCAGCAGTTACTCAAAGTATTCACCCCTCCACTTT.

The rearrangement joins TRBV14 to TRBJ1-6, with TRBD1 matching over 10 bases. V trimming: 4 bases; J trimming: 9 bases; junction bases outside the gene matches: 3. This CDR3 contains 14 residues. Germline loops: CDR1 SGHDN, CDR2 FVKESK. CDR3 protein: CASSPGQGVSPLHF. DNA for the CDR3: TGTGCCAGCAGCCCCGGACAGGGGGTTTCACCCCTCCACTTT. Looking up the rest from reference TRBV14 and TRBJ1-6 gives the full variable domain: EAGVTQFPSHSVIEKGQTVTLRCDPISGHDNLYWYRRVMGKEIKFLLHFVKESKQDESGMPNNRFLAERTGGTYSTLKVQPAELEDSGVYFCASSPGQGVSPLHFGNGTRLTVT.

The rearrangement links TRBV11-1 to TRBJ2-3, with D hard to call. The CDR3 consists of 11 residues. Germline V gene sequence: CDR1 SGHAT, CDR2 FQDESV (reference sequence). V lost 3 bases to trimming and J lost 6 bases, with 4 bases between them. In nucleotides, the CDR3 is TGTGCCAGCAGCTTCAAGGATACGCAGTATTTT. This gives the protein CASSFKDTQYF.

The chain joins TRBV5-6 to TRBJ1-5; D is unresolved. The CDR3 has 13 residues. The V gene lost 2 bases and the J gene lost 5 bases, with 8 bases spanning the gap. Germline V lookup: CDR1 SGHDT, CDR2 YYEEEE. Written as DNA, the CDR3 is TGTGCCAGCAGCTTCGGCGGAGATCAGCCCCAGCATTTT. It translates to CASSFGGDQPQHF.

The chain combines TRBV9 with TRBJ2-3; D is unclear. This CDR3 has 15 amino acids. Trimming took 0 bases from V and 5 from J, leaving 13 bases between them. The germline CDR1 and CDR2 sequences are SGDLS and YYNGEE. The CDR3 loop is CASSVGALGRDTQYF. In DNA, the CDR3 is TGTGCCAGCAGCGTAGGGGCCCTGGGAAGAGATACGCAGTATTTT.

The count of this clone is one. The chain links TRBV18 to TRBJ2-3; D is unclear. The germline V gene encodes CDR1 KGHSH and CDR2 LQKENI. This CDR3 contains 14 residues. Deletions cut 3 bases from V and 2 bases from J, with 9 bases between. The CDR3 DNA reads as TGTGCCAGCTCACCGACCCACGTCACAGATACGCAGTATTTT. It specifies CASSPTHVTDTQYF. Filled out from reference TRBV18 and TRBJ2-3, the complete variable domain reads NAGVMQNPRHLVRRRGQEARLRCSPMKGHSHVYWYRQLPEEGLKFMVYLQKENIIDESGMPKERFSAEFPKEGPSILRIQQVVRGDSAAYFCASSPTHVTDTQYFGPGTRLTVL.

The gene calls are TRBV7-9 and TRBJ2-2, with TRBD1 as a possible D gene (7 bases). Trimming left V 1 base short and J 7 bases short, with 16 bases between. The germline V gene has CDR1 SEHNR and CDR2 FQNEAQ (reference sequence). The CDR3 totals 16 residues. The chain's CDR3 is CASSLVPQGRGGELFF. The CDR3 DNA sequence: TGTGCCAGCAGCTTAGTCCCACAGGGGCGGGGCGGGGAGCTGTTTTTT. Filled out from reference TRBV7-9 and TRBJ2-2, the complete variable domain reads DTGVSQNPRHKITKRGQNVTFRCDPISEHNRLYWYRQTLGQGPEFLTYFQNEAQLEKSRLLSDRFSAERPKGSFSTLEIQRTEQGDSAMYLCASSLVPQGRGGELFFGEGSRLTVL.

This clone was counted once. CDR3 residues: CASSLGRTQYF. In nucleotides, the CDR3 is TGTGCCAGCAGCTTGGGGAGGACCCAGTACTTC. The genes are TRBV5-4 and TRBJ2-5; D not resolved. The germline CDR1 and CDR2 sequences are SGHNT and YYREEE (reference sequence). Trimming left V 0 bases short and J 7 bases short, with 4 bases between. The CDR3 is 11 amino acids.

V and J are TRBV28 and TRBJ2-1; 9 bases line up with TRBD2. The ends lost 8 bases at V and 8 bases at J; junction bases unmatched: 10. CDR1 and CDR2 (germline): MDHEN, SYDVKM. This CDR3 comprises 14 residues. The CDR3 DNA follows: TGTGCCAGCGGTACTAGCGGGTCTAGGGATGAGCAGTTCTTC. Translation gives CASGTSGSRDEQFF.

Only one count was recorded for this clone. The CDR3, as DNA: TGTGCCAGCAGCTTAGATTGGCTAGCGGGGGCCAGTGAGCAGTTCTTC. Amino acid sequence: CASSLDWLAGASEQFF. This sequence joins TRBV11-2 and TRBJ2-1; 10 bases are shared with TRBD2. V lost 0 bases and J lost 9; bases outside the gene matches: 8. CDR1 and CDR2 from the germline V gene are SGHAT and FQNNGV. There are 16 residues in the CDR3. Full variable domain (remainder filled in from reference TRBV11-2 and TRBJ2-1): EAGVAQSPRYKIIEKRQSVAFWCNPISGHATLYWYQQILGQGPKLLIQFQNNGVVDDSQLPKDRFSAERLKGVDSTLKIQPAKLEDSAVYLCASSLDWLAGASEQFFGPGTRLTVL.

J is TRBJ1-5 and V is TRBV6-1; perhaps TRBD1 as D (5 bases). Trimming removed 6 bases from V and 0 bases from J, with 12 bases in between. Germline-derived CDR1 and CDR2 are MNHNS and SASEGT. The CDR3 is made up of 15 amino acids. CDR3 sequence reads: CASRLNRNSNQPQHF. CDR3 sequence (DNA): TGTGCCAGCAGACTGAACAGGAATAGCAATCAGCCCCAGCATTTT.

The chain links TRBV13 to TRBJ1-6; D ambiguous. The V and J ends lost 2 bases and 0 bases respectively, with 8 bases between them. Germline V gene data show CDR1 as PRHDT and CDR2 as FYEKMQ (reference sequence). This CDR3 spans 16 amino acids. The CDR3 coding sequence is TGTGCCAGCAGCTTAAGAACTAGCTCCTATAATTCACCCCTCCACTTT. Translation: CASSLRTSSYNSPLHF.

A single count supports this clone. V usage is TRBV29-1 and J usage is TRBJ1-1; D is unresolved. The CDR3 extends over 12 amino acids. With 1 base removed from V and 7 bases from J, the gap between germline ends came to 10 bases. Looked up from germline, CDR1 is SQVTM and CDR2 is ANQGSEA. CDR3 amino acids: CSVEAQRGEAFF. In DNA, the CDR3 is TGCAGCGTTGAAGCCCAAAGAGGTGAAGCTTTCTTT.

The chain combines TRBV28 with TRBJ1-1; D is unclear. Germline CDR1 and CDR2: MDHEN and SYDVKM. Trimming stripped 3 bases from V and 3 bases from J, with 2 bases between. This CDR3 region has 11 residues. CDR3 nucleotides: TGTGCCAGCAGTTTTTACACTGAAGCTTTCTTT. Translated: CASSFYTEAFF.

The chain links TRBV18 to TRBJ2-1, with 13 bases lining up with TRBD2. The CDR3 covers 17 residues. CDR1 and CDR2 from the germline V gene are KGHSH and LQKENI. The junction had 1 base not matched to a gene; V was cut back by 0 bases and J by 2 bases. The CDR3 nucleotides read TGTGCCAGCTCACCACCGGGACTAGCGGGACCCTACAATGAGCAGTTCTTC. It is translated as CASSPPGLAGPYNEQFF.

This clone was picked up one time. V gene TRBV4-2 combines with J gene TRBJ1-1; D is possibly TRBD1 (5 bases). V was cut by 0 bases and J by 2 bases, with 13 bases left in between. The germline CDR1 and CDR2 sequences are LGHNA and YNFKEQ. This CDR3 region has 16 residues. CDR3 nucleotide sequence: TGTGCCAGCAGCCAAGAGACCTGGGGCAGCAACACTGAAGCTTTCTTT. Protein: CASSQETWGSNTEAFF.

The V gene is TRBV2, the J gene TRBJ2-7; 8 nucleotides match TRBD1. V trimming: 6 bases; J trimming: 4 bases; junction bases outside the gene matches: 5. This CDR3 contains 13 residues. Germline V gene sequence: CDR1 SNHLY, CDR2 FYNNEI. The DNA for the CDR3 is TGTGCCAGCAGGGGGACAGGCGGGTACGAGCAGTACGTC. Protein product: CASRGTGGYEQYV.

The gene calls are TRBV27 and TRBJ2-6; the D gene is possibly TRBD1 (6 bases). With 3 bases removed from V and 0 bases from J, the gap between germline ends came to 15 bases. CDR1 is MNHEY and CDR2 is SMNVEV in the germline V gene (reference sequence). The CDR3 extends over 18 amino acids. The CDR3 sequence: CASSFTGPSPSGANVLTF. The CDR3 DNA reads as TGTGCCAGCAGTTTCACAGGGCCCTCGCCCTCTGGGGCCAACGTCCTGACTTTC.

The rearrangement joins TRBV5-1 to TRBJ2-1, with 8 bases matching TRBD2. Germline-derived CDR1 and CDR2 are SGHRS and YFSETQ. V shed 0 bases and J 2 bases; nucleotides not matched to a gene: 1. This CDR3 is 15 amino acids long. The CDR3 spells CASSLDGGAYNEQFF. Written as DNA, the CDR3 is TGCGCCAGCAGCTTGGACGGGGGGGCCTACAATGAGCAGTTCTTC.

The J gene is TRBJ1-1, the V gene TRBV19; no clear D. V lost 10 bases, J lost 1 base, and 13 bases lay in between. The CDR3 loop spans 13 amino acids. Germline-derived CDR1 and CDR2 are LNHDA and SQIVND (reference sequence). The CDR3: CATAATQNTEAFF. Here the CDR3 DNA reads TGTGCCACCGCAGCCACCCAGAACACTGAAGCTTTCTTT.

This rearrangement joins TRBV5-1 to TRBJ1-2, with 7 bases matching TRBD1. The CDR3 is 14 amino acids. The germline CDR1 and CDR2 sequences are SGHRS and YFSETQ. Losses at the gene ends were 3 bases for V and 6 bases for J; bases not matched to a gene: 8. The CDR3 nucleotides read TGCGCCAGCAGCTCCGACAGGGTCGGTCATGGCTACACCTTC. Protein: CASSSDRVGHGYTF.

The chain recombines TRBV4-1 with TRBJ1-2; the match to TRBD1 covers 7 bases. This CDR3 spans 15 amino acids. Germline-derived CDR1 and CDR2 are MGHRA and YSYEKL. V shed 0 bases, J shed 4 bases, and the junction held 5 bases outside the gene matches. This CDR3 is CASSQDDRASYGYTF. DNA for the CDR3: TGCGCCAGCAGCCAAGACGACAGGGCAAGCTATGGCTACACCTTC.

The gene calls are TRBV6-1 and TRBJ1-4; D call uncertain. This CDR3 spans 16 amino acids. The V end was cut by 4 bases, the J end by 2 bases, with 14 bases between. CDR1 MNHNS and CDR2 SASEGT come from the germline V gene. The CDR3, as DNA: TGTGCCAGCAGTGTCCCAACACGGAGGACTAATGAAAAACTGTTTTTT. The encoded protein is CASSVPTRRTNEKLFF.